This T cell receptor beta chain appears in the sequencing data of a study of cytomegalovirus exposure and HLA in healthy donors. Comment on this clone: Its antigen is not known.

The PCR used 60 Vbeta and 13 Jbeta primers. Repertoires were generated with immunoSEQ multiplex PCR, while TCRdb's copy carries only in-frame clones and drops some. The sample consists of 150,000 to 200,000 clones, roughly four fifths of them appearing once. The germline V and J ends were trimmed by 4 bases and 4 bases, with 10 bases remaining between them. The CDR3 totals 14 residues. Germline CDR1 reads SGHDN; CDR2 reads FVKESK. Whole-study findings and limits: Fewer than 200 TCR beta chains were listed as cytomegalovirus-associated. Researchers reported in a later analysis that common viral pathogens appeared linked to several top clusters. Later analysis demonstrated an association between a missense DCLRE1C variant and TCR beta V- and J-gene trimming. A reported reduction in N-insertions relative to the 666-donor mean was seen in an Asian-associated ancestry cluster in a later analysis.

This sequence was found in a man younger than 45 in good health and CMV-seronegative. Sequenced input: PBMCs. This rearrangement joins TRBV14 to TRBJ2-2, with D possibly being TRBD1 (5 bases). CDR3 sequence (DNA): TGTGCCAGCAGCCTCAGGGCTTTCACCGGGGAGCTGTTTTTT. It specifies CASSLRAFTGELFF.